The next 32 T cell receptor beta chains were all read from a single sample in a study of T cells in pancreatic ductal adenocarcinoma. Surgery without prior neoadjuvant therapy was the treatment of the selected pancreatic ductal adenocarcinoma patients. Only in-frame clones appear in the TCRdb table, and some are missing; sequencing was by immunoSEQ multiplex PCR. The sample has 16,000 or so clones; approximately 89% are singletons. Specimen: PBMCs. All receptors come from a human donor with pancreatic ductal adenocarcinoma.

This rearrangement joins TRBV29-1 to TRBJ2-7; a weak D match, TRBD1 (6 bases). This CDR3 has 14 amino acids. V lost 0 bases and J lost 2, with 11 bases in between. Germline CDR1 SQVTM, CDR2 ANQGSEA. CDR3 region: CSVEDRNRAYEQYF. The CDR3 DNA sequence: TGCAGCGTTGAAGATCGTAACAGGGCCTACGAGCAGTACTTC.

The chain couples TRBV4-3 to TRBJ2-7; 11 bases fit TRBD1. V lost 0 bases and J lost 7; bases outside the gene matches: 11. This CDR3 comprises 17 residues. Germline loops: CDR1 LGHNA, CDR2 YSLEER. CDR3 coding DNA: TGCGCCAGCAGCCAAGATTGGACAGGGGGCCTTTACGAAGAGCAGTACTTC. This translates into CASSQDWTGGLYEEQYF.

This chain links TRBV19 with TRBJ1-1, with D unclear. The CDR3 extends over 10 amino acids. Deletions cut 5 bases from V and 11 bases from J, with 9 bases between. Germline CDR1 and CDR2: LNHDA and SQIVND (reference sequence). The CDR3 DNA reads TGTGCCAGTAGTGGGGTTTGGGCTTTCTTT. This encodes CASSGVWAFF.

This clone was recorded a few times. The genes are TRBV9 and TRBJ1-2; possible D gene TRBD1, 6 bases. V gave up 3 bases and J gave up 3 bases, with 18 bases separating them. The CDR3 has 16 residues. The germline V gene encodes CDR1 SGDLS and CDR2 YYNGEE. In DNA, the CDR3 is TGTGCCAGCAGCGACCCGGACAGTCGCTTGGACTATGGCTACACCTTC. Protein: CASSDPDSRLDYGYTF.

This clone was seen a single time. The CDR3 DNA reads TGTGCCAGCAGCCCCTTGGGACAAGGGGGGAACACCGGGGAGCTGTTTTTT. Amino acid sequence: CASSPLGQGGNTGELFF. The J gene is TRBJ2-2, the V gene TRBV5-6, with D possibly matching TRBD1 (6 bases). Germline-derived CDR1 and CDR2 are SGHDT and YYEEEE. This CDR3 spans 17 amino acids. V was pared by 4 bases and J by 1 base, with 17 bases between.

This clone was detected once. The chain is built from TRBV18 and TRBJ2-5, with 12 bases that match TRBD1. Germline CDR1 is KGHSH and CDR2 is LQKENI. This CDR3 has 17 amino acids. The V and J ends lost 1 base and 6 bases, in that order; junction bases with no gene match: 9. This chain's CDR3 is CASSPLGQGATDQTQYF. DNA for the CDR3: TGTGCCAGCTCACCACTGGGACAGGGGGCGACCGACCAGACCCAGTACTTC.

V and J are TRBV4-2 and TRBJ2-1; 12 bases line up with TRBD1. This CDR3 has 16 amino acids. The germline V gene encodes CDR1 LGHNA and CDR2 YNFKEQ. Trimming removed 0 bases from V and 6 bases from J; junction bases left unmatched: 3. The CDR3: CASSQEGQGAFNEQFF. The CDR3 DNA reads TGTGCCAGCAGCCAAGAGGGACAGGGGGCTTTCAATGAGCAGTTCTTC.

The chain carries TRBV7-9 and TRBJ2-3, with D perhaps TRBD2 (6 bases). Trimming shortened V by 8 bases and J by 4 bases, and 10 bases separated the two germline ends. This CDR3 contains 12 residues. Germline V gene sequence: CDR1 SEHNR, CDR2 FQNEAQ (reference sequence). The CDR3 DNA follows: TGTGCCAGCCTATGGAGGGCAGATACGCAGTATTTT. It encodes CASLWRADTQYF.

The rearrangement links TRBV7-9 to TRBJ1-4; possibly TRBD1 for D (6 bases). V shed 4 bases and J shed 5 bases, with 23 bases lying between them. CDR1 is SEHNR and CDR2 is FQNEAQ in the germline V gene (reference sequence). This CDR3 comprises 18 residues. CDR3 DNA: TGTGCCAGCAGCTCAGTTACCAGGGGCCTTACCCCCAATGAAAAACTGTTTTTT. It encodes CASSSVTRGLTPNEKLFF. Based on the CDR3 plus reference TRBV7-9 and TRBJ1-4, the full variable domain is DTGVSQNPRHKITKRGQNVTFRCDPISEHNRLYWYRQTLGQGPEFLTYFQNEAQLEKSRLLSDRFSAERPKGSFSTLEIQRTEQGDSAMYLCASSSVTRGLTPNEKLFFGSGTQLSVL.

The chain's CDR3 is CAWSVGSYEQYF. The CDR3 DNA reads as TGTGCCTGGAGCGTAGGCTCCTACGAGCAGTACTTC. The chain is built from TRBV30 and TRBJ2-7; no reliable D call. Germline loops: CDR1 GTSNPN, CDR2 SVGIG (reference sequence). Trimming took 3 bases from V and 0 from J, leaving 6 bases between them. This CDR3 is built from 12 residues.

The chain joins TRBV7-8 to TRBJ2-7, with 9 positions matching TRBD2. Trimming took 4 bases from V and 4 from J; bases not matched to a gene: 14. This CDR3 comprises 17 residues. Looked up from germline, CDR1 is SGHVS and CDR2 is FQNEAQ. The CDR3, as DNA: TGTGCCAGCAGCTCTAAATCCGGGACTAGCTTATTGTACGAGCAGTACTTC. It codes for CASSSKSGTSLLYEQYF. The whole variable domain, filled in from reference TRBV7-8 and TRBJ2-7, reads GAGVSQSPRYKVAKRGQDVALRCDPISGHVSLFWYQQALGQGPEFLTYFQNEAQLDKSGLPSDRFFAERPEGSVSTLKIQRTQQEDSAVYLCASSSKSGTSLLYEQYFGPGTRLTVT.

The chain joins TRBV6-4 to TRBJ1-4; 8 bases align to TRBD1. The CDR3 runs 13 residues. Trimming cost V 4 bases and J 8 bases; bases outside gene matches: 3. Germline CDR1 MRHNA, CDR2 SNTAGT. The CDR3 DNA reads as TGTGCCAGCAGTGTTAGGACAGGGGAAAAACTGTTTTTT. It codes for CASSVRTGEKLFF.

CDR3 sequence: CASSYKGFSEKLFF. CDR3 sequence (DNA): TGTGCCAGCAGTTACAAGGGGTTTTCTGAAAAACTGTTTTTT. The chain has TRBV6-6 and TRBJ1-4; perhaps TRBD1 as D (5 bases). Germline V CDR1 and CDR2: MNHNY, SVGAGI (reference sequence). CDR3 length: 14 amino acids. V lost 2 bases, J lost 7 bases, and 11 bases lay in between.

DNA for the CDR3: TGTGCCAGCTCATCAGGACAGGGGGCTAACTATGGCTACACCTTC. Encoded protein: CASSSGQGANYGYTF. The chain has TRBV18 and TRBJ1-2, with 10 bases that match TRBD1. With V trimmed by 5 bases and J by 0 bases, 3 bases remained unmatched. The V gene's germline CDR1 is KGHSH and CDR2 LQKENI. CDR3 size: 15 residues.

V gene TRBV6-5 combines with J gene TRBJ1-1; D remains unclear. V was trimmed by 4 bases and J by 11 bases, leaving 14 bases between them. CDR3 length: 12 amino acids. The germline V gene has CDR1 MNHEY and CDR2 SVGAGI. The CDR3 DNA reads as TGTGCCAGCAGTTGGGCACAAGGATCGGCTTTCTTT. Translation: CASSWAQGSAFF.

The chain links TRBV7-6 to TRBJ1-1; possibly TRBD1 for D (5 bases). The CDR3 runs to 17 residues. Trimming removed 2 bases from V and 0 bases from J, with 16 bases in between. The V gene's germline CDR1 is SGHVS and CDR2 FNYEAQ. This CDR3 reads CASSLFGGSEMNTEAFF. In DNA, the CDR3 is TGTGCCAGCAGCTTATTCGGGGGTTCGGAGATGAACACTGAAGCTTTCTTT.

This clone was found a few times. The chain employs TRBV9 and TRBJ1-1; TRBD1 matches 8 bases. The V segment lost 4 bases and the J segment 2 bases; nucleotides outside the gene matches: 7. This CDR3 region has 15 residues. Germline-derived CDR1 and CDR2 are SGDLS and YYNGEE. The CDR3 DNA reads TGTGCCAGCAGCCTCGGGACAGGTCCCAACACTGAAGCTTTCTTT. Protein sequence: CASSLGTGPNTEAFF.

V is TRBV7-9 and J is TRBJ2-7, with 11 bases that match TRBD1. Germline V gene sequence: CDR1 SEHNR, CDR2 FQNEAQ (reference sequence). The trim removed 2 bases at V and 0 bases at J, leaving 3 bases unmatched. This CDR3 is built from 16 residues. The CDR3 nucleotides read TGTGCCAGCAGCTTAATCGGGACAGGGGGCTCCTACGAGCAGTACTTC. It encodes CASSLIGTGGSYEQYF.

The CDR3 DNA follows: TGTGCCAGTAGTCCTCGGGGACAGGGCCTCCAAGAGACCCAGTACTTC. Translating gives CASSPRGQGLQETQYF. The V call is TRBV19, the J call TRBJ2-5; 9 bases fit TRBD1. The germline CDR1 and CDR2 sequences are LNHDA and SQIVND (reference sequence). The V gene end was trimmed by 5 bases and the J gene end by 1 base; junction bases not matched to a gene: 8. The CDR3 sequence is 16 residues long.

The chain joins TRBV28 to TRBJ1-2; TRBD1 agrees at 7 bases. V dropped 2 bases and J dropped 6; count of bases not matched to a gene: 9. There are 15 residues in the CDR3. In germline, CDR1 is MDHEN, CDR2 SYDVKM. CDR3 nucleotide sequence: TGTGCCAGCAGTTTAAGGGACAGTTCCAGGCATGGCTACACCTTC. Protein: CASSLRDSSRHGYTF.

The gene calls are TRBV30 and TRBJ2-7; D is perhaps TRBD1 (6 bases). CDR3 length equals 16 residues. V lost 0 bases, J lost 0 bases, and 15 bases lay in between. Germline lookup yields CDR1 GTSNPN and CDR2 SVGIG (reference sequence). CDR3 coding DNA: TGTGCCTGGAGTGTCCCATGGACAGTGAGCTCCTACGAGCAGTACTTC. It is translated as CAWSVPWTVSSYEQYF.

This chain connects TRBV7-2 to TRBJ2-5; TRBD2 aligns across 9 bases. This CDR3 region has 15 residues. From germline, CDR1 is SGHTA and CDR2 FQGNSA. J was trimmed by 5 bases and V by 3 bases; bases with no gene match: 7. CDR3 protein: CASSFLTSGWETQYF. The CDR3 nucleotides are TGTGCCAGCAGCTTTCTTACTAGCGGGTGGGAGACCCAGTACTTC.

V usage is TRBV21-1 and J usage is TRBJ1-5; the table calls TRBD1, which could not be checked here. TRBV21-1 constitutes a pseudogene. This CDR3 comprises 16 residues. CDR3 residues: CASSIGGGGCSQPQHF. DNA for the CDR3: TGTGCCAGCAGCATTGGCGGTGGGGGCTGTAGTCAGCCCCAGCATTTT.

This clone has only one observation. V usage is TRBV28 and J usage is TRBJ1-2; 7 bases are a match to TRBD1. Per germline, CDR1 MDHEN and CDR2 SYDVKM. Trimming cost V 3 bases and J 4 bases; bases outside gene matches: 5. The CDR3 contains 14 residues. CDR3 sequence (DNA): TGTGCCAGCAGTTTGCCGACAGGGACCTATGGCTACACCTTC. Its translation: CASSLPTGTYGYTF.

This clone showed up just once. This sequence joins TRBV15 and TRBJ1-1, with 10 bases identical to TRBD1. This CDR3 has 16 residues. The germline V gene has CDR1 LNHNV and CDR2 YYDKDF (reference sequence). Trimming cost V 2 bases and J 4 bases; bases outside gene matches: 7. For the CDR3, the DNA is TGTGCCACCAGCAGAACTGACAGGGGGCTCGGCACTGAAGCTTTCTTT. Its translation: CATSRTDRGLGTEAFF.

CDR3 loop: CASSEGGTGDLQETQYF. In nucleotides, the CDR3 is TGTGCCAGCAGCGAAGGTGGGACAGGGGACCTACAAGAGACCCAGTACTTC. The chain uses TRBV9 and TRBJ2-5; 10 bases match TRBD1. CDR3 length: 17 residues. The germline V gene encodes CDR1 SGDLS and CDR2 YYNGEE. V was pared by 3 bases and J by 2 bases, with 10 bases of the junction left unmatched.

The V and J genes are TRBV7-9 and TRBJ2-3; 8 bases are a match to TRBD2. CDR3 size: 17 residues. Germline CDR1 and CDR2: SEHNR and FQNEAQ (reference sequence). Trimming took 7 bases from V and 1 from J; bases not matched to a gene: 13. The CDR3 DNA reads as TGTGCCAGCACCAGGTTCGGGGGGGCTCTTGGCACAGATACGCAGTATTTT. It yields the protein CASTRFGGALGTDTQYF.

J is TRBJ1-1 and V is TRBV7-9, with a possible D match to TRBD1 (6 bases). The CDR3 runs 18 residues. Germline V lookup: CDR1 SEHNR, CDR2 FQNEAQ (reference sequence). V lost 0 bases to trimming and J lost 1 base, with 18 bases between them. The CDR3 DNA sequence: TGTGCCAGCAGCTTAGCGCGTCTCCCAGGGGACCCGAACACTGAAGCTTTCTTT. Translating gives CASSLARLPGDPNTEAFF.

V is TRBV6-5 and J is TRBJ1-1; 12 bases align to TRBD1. CDR3 length: 16 amino acids. Germline CDR1 is MNHEY and CDR2 is SVGAGI. J gave up 1 base and V 1 base, and 1 base lay outside the gene matches. The CDR3: CASSYWGQGANTEAFF. Here the CDR3 DNA reads TGTGCCAGCAGTTACTGGGGACAGGGGGCGAACACTGAAGCTTTCTTT.

This rearrangement joins TRBV7-8 to TRBJ1-2, with D possibly TRBD1 on 6 matching bases. CDR1 is SGHVS and CDR2 is FQNEAQ in the germline V gene. V lost 5 bases and J lost 6, with 13 bases in between. The CDR3 sequence is 13 residues long. CDR3 nucleotide sequence: TGTGCCAGCAGCCCAGGACAGATGCATGGCTACACCTTC. Protein sequence: CASSPGQMHGYTF.

This sequence joins TRBV4-1 and TRBJ1-2; D uncertain. CDR1 and CDR2 (germline): MGHRA, YSYEKL. The CDR3 loop spans 14 amino acids. The V and J ends lost 4 bases and 2 bases respectively, with 11 bases between them. CDR3 nucleotide sequence: TGCGCCAGCAGCCGCCAACAGCGCAACTATGGCTACACCTTC. This sequence encodes CASSRQQRNYGYTF.

V usage is TRBV4-3 and J usage is TRBJ1-4, with unresolved D. The CDR3 loop spans 15 amino acids. Per the germline V gene, CDR1 is LGHNA and CDR2 is YSLEER. V lost 0 bases and J 5 bases, leaving 10 bases between the germline ends. The CDR3 reads CASSQDRAGNEKLFF. The CDR3 DNA follows: TGCGCCAGCAGCCAAGATAGGGCGGGCAATGAAAAACTGTTTTTT.